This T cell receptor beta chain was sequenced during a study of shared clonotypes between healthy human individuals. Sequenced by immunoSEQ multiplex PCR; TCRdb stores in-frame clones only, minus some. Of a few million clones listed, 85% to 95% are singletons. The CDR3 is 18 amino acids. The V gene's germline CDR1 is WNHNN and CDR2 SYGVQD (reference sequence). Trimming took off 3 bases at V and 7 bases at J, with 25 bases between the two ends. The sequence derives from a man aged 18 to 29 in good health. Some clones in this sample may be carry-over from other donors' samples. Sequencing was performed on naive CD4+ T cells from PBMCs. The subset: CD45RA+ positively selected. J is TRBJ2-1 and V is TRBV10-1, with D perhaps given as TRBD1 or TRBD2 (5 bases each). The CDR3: CASSEGRGPTPRWNEQFF. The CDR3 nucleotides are TGCGCCAGCAGTGAAGGAAGGGGACCTACTCCCCGTTGGAATGAGCAGTTCTTC.